This TCR beta chain was sequenced for a study of T-cell reconstitution after alpha-beta-depleted transplantation in children. Library preparation (for TCRbeta) was performed with unique molecular identifiers. Using its own MiXCR run on the PCR reads, TCRdb lists one record per CDR3 protein. The table records about 580,000 distinct CDR3 sequences, about a quarter of them present only once. The CDR3 loop spans 15 amino acids. The germline V gene encodes CDR1 MGHRA and CDR2 YSYEKL. Trimming shortened V by 6 bases and J by 1 base, and 12 bases separated the two germline ends. The sample here was PBMCs, taken before TCRalphabeta/CD19-depleted stem cell transplant. The sequence derives from a boy younger than two with Wiskott-Aldrich syndrome, due to receive a stem cell transplant. The chain carries TRBV4-1 and TRBJ2-2; D possibly corresponds to TRBD2 (5 bases). The CDR3 region has the DNA TGCGCCAGCAGTGTTTCGGGGAAGAACACCGGGGAGCTGTTTTTT. Translation: CASSVSGKNTGELFF.